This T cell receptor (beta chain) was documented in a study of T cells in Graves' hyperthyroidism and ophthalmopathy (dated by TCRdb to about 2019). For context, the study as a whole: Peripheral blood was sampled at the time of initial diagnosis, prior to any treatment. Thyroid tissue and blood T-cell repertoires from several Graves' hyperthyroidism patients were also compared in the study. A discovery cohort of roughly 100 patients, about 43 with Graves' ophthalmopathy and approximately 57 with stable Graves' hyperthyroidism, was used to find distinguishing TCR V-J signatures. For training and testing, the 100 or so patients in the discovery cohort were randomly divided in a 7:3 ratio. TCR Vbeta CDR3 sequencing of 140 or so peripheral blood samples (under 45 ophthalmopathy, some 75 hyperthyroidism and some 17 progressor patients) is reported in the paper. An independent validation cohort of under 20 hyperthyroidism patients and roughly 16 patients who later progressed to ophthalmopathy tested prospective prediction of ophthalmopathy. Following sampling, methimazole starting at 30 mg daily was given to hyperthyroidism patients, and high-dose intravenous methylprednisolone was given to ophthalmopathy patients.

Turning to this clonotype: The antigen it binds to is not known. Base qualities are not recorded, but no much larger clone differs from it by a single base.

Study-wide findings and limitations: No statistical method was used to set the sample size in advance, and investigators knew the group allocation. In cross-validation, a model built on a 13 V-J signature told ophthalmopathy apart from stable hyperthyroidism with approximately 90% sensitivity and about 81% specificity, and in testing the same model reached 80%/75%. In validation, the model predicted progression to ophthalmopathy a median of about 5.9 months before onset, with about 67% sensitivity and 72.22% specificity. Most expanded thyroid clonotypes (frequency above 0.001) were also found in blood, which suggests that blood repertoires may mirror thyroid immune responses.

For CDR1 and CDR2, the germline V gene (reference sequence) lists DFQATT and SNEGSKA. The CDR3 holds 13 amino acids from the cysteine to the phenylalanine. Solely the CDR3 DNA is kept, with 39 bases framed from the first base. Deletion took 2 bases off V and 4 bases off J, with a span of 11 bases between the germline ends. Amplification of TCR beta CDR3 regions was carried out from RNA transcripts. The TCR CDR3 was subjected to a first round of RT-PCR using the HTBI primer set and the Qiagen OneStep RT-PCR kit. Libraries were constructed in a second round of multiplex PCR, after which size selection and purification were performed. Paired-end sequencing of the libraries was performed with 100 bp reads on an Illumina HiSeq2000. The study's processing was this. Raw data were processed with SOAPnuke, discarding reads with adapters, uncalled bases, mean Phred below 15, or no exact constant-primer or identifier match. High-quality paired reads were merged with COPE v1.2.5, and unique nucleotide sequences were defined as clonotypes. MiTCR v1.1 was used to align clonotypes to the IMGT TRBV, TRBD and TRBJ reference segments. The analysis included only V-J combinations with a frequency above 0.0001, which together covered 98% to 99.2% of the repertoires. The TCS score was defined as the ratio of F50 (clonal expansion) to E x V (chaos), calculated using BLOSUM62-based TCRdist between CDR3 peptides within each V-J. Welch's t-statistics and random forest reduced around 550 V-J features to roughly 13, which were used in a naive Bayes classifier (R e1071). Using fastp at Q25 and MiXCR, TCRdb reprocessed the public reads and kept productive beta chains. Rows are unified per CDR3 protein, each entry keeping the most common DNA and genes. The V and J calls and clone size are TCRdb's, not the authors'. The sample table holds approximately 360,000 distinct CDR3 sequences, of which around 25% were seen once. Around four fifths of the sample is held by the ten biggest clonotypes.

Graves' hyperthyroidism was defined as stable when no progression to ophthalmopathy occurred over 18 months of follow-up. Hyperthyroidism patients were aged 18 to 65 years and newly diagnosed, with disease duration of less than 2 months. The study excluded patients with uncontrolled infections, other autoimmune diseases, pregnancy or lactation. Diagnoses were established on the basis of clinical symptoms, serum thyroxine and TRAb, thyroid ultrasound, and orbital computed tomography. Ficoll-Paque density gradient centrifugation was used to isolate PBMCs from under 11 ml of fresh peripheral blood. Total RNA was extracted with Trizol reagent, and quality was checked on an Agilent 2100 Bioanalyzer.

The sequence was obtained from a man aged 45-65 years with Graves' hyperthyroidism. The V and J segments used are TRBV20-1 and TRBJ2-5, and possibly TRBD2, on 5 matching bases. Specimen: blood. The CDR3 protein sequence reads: CSARYVGVETQYF. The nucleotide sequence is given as TGCAGTGCTAGATACGTGGGAGTAGAGACCCAGTACTTC.